The 10 T cell receptor beta chains given below trace back to one sample, sequenced in a study of human T cells and chemical hapten exposure. Time point meaning: pre-sensitization, week 0. The treatment here: therapeutic diphenylcyclopropenone sensitization with weekly scalp DPC. From the RACE reads, TCRdb called clonotypes with MiXCR, one entry per CDR3 protein. This table holds around 180,000 distinct CDR3 sequences, 25% to 35% found once. This specimen was whole blood, taken in connection with sensitization to the hapten diphenylcyclopropenone (DPC). The receptors come from a woman aged 25-40 years with alopecia areata. Some clones in this sample may be carry-over from other donors' samples.

This sequence joins TRBV6-2 or TRBV6-3 and TRBJ2-5, with TRBD2 identical over 9 bases. Germline assignment: CDR1 MNHEY and CDR2 SVGEGT. The CDR3 runs 13 residues. V lost 10 bases to trimming and J lost 3 bases; unmatched junction nucleotides: 6. In nucleotides, the CDR3 is TGTGCCACCCGGGCTAGCGGGAAAGAGACCCAGTACTTC. Translation gives CATRASGKETQYF.

Only a few counts were recorded for this clonotype. The V and J genes are TRBV20-1 and TRBJ1-2, with 10 bases matching TRBD1. J lost 5 bases, V lost 6 bases, and 9 bases had no gene match. This CDR3 has 14 residues. Germline CDR1 reads DFQATT; CDR2 reads SNEGSKA (reference sequence). CDR3 sequence reads: CSARWGTGEYGYTF. For the CDR3, the DNA is TGCAGTGCGAGGTGGGGGACAGGGGAATATGGCTACACCTTC.

There are a few counts of this clonotype. This chain uses TRBV7-9 with TRBJ2-2, with D possibly matching TRBD2 (6 bases). V shed 5 bases and J shed 4 bases, with 11 bases lying between them. The CDR3 spans 14 residues. Germline lookup yields CDR1 SEHNR and CDR2 FQNEAQ (reference sequence). CDR3 region: CASSGTSRTGELFF. CDR3 coding DNA: TGTGCCAGCAGCGGCACTAGCCGCACCGGGGAGCTGTTTTTT.

This chain connects TRBV6-5 to TRBJ1-2, with TRBD1 as a possible D gene (6 bases). The germline gives CDR1 MNHEY, CDR2 SVGAGI. CDR3 length: 12 amino acids. Deletions cut 6 bases from V and 6 bases from J, with 11 bases between. The CDR3 nucleotides are TGTGCCAGCAGGCCATCAGGGGATGGCTACACCTTC. It encodes CASRPSGDGYTF.

The V call is TRBV28, the J call TRBJ1-2; D not resolved. The germline gives CDR1 MDHEN, CDR2 SYDVKM. V was trimmed by 6 bases and J by 0 bases, leaving 11 bases between them. The CDR3 runs 14 residues. This CDR3 is CASRLPGANYGYTF. In DNA, the CDR3 is TGTGCCAGCAGACTACCCGGAGCTAACTATGGCTACACCTTC.

A few counts support this clonotype. This chain joins TRBV9 and TRBJ1-2; TRBD1 agrees at 9 bases. This CDR3 comprises 15 residues. V was pared by 0 bases and J by 0 bases, with 0 bases of the junction left unmatched. Germline lookup yields CDR1 SGDLS and CDR2 YYNGEE. The CDR3 sequence: CASSVGTGANYGYTF. The CDR3 region has the DNA TGTGCCAGCAGCGTAGGGACAGGGGCTAACTATGGCTACACCTTC.

The chain has TRBV28 and TRBJ1-2, with unresolved D. Germline values: CDR1 MDHEN, CDR2 SYDVKM. Trimming removed 8 bases at V and 3 bases at J, with 4 bases between. This CDR3 is built from 10 residues. CDR3 sequence reads: CASGYYGYTF. The CDR3 DNA reads TGTGCCAGCGGATACTATGGCTACACCTTC.

This chain connects TRBV6-1 to TRBJ1-1, with D possibly TRBD1 on 6 matching bases. The CDR3 runs to 15 residues. V gave up 5 bases and J gave up 6 bases, with 19 bases separating them. CDR1 MNHNS and CDR2 SASEGT come from the germline V gene. The CDR3: CASSFAAGVVAEAFF. CDR3 coding DNA: TGTGCCAGCAGTTTCGCGGCAGGGGTTGTCGCTGAAGCTTTCTTT.

This clonotype was observed a handful of times. This chain connects TRBV27 to TRBJ2-2, with 7 bases fitting TRBD2. There are 17 residues in the CDR3. After removal of 2 bases from V and 3 bases from J, the junction contained 9 bases not matched to a gene. The V gene's germline CDR1 is MNHEY and CDR2 SMNVEV (reference sequence). CDR3 coding DNA: TGTGCCAGCAGTTTAGAGGGGACTACCCGTTACACCGGGGAGCTGTTTTTT. Translation gives CASSLEGTTRYTGELFF.

The rearrangement links TRBV7-2 to TRBJ2-7; 9 nucleotides align to TRBD1. Germline CDR1 SGHTA, CDR2 FQGNSA. V trimming: 3 bases; J trimming: 1 base; junction bases outside the gene matches: 7. The CDR3 is made up of 16 amino acids. In DNA, the CDR3 is TGTGCCAGCAGCTTCCCCACAGGGGGCAGGTCCTACGAGCAGTACTTC. This encodes CASSFPTGGRSYEQYF.